Here is one T cell receptor beta chain with its context. The record originates from a study of follicular helper T cells after annual influenza vaccination. This CDR3 is built from 14 residues. Germline V lookup: CDR1 SGHVS, CDR2 FQNEAQ. The germline V and J ends were trimmed by 5 bases and 0 bases, with 11 bases remaining between them. Time point meaning: 2014-2015 season, pre-vaccination. Donors with HIV/AIDS, active malignancy, immunomodulators or active illness were excluded. Generated by immunoSEQ multiplex PCR, the TCRdb table keeps only in-frame clones and is missing some. This sample carries approximately 25,000 clones, about four fifths of them seen once, and the ten largest clones take about 1.2%.

The chain joins TRBV7-8 to TRBJ2-7; D is perhaps TRBD2 (6 bases). This receptor was taken from an adult who received the influenza vaccine. The material was CXCR5+ CD38- circulating T follicular helper cells from blood, obtained on the day of influenza vaccination. The sample's subset: circulating Tfh, non-naive CD4+CXCR5+PD-1+ (ICOS+CD38+ or ICOS-CD38-). Here the CDR3 reads CASSAREYSYEQYF. In DNA form, the CDR3 reads TGTGCCAGCAGCGCCCGGGAGTACTCCTACGAGCAGTACTTC.